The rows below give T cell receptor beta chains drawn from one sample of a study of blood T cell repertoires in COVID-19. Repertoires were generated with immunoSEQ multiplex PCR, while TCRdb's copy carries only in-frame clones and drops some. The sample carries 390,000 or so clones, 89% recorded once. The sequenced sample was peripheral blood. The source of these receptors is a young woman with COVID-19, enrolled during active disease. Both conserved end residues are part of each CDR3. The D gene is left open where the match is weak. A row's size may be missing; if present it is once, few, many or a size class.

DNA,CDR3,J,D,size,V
TGCGCCAGCAGCCAAGAGGGCCCCCACCTTGGGGCCCCTAATAATTCACCCCTCCACTTT,CASSQEGPHLGAPNNSPLHF,TRBJ1-6,.,.,TRBV4-3
TGTGCCAGCAGTGAAGCGCGGCGGGCTTGGCAGCCCCAGCATTTT,CASSEARRAWQPQHF,TRBJ1-5,.,.,TRBV6-1
TGTGCCAGCAGCTTGGCCAGAACGGGAGGGTATAATGAGCAGTTCTTC,CASSLARTGGYNEQFF,TRBJ2-1,TRBD2,few,TRBV5-8
TGTGCCAGCAGCCCAGGGGCACTAAATGAAAAACTGTTTTTT,CASSPGALNEKLFF,TRBJ1-4,.,.,TRBV6-5
TGTGCCAGCAGCTCCCGGGGACTAGCGGACCGCTACAATGAGCAGTTCTTC,CASSSRGLADRYNEQFF,TRBJ2-1,TRBD2,.,TRBV5-6
TGTGCCATCAGAGCGGACAGGGACTCACCCCTCCACTTT,CAIRADRDSPLHF,TRBJ1-6,TRBD1,few,TRBV10-3
TGCAGCGTTGGCAGGGGGAGTGAAAAACTGTTTTTT,CSVGRGSEKLFF,TRBJ1-4,TRBD1,.,TRBV29-1
TGTGCCAGCGGGTCGCCAGTGGGACTATACGAGCAGTACTTC,CASGSPVGLYEQYF,TRBJ2-7,TRBD2,.,TRBV28
TGTGCCAGCAATCAACAGGGTTTTTATCAGCCCCAGCATTTT,CASNQQGFYQPQHF,TRBJ1-5,.,.,TRBV28
TGTGCCAGCAGCTTACGGCGGGGGGTTCCAGATACGCAGTATTTT,CASSLRRGVPDTQYF,TRBJ2-3,TRBD2,.,TRBV7-2
TGTGCCAGCAGTTTGGGGAGTGAGCAGTTCTTC,CASSLGSEQFF,TRBJ2-1,.,few,TRBV12-3/TRBV12-4
TGTGCCAGCAGTGCACTTGGGGCAGGGGGAGAGACCCAGTACTTC,CASSALGAGGETQYF,TRBJ2-5,TRBD1,.,TRBV25-1
TGTGCCACCAGTGCCTGGACAGGGGGGGTTACCGGGGAGCTGTTTTTT,CATSAWTGGVTGELFF,TRBJ2-2,TRBD1,.,TRBV24-1
TGTGCCAGCAGCCCCGAGCGGGGGGTTAGCTCCTACGAGCAGTACTTC,CASSPERGVSSYEQYF,TRBJ2-7,TRBD2,.,TRBV5-4
TGTGCCAGCAGCGTAACAGGGGACGAGCAGTACTTC,CASSVTGDEQYF,TRBJ2-7,TRBD1,.,TRBV2
TGTGCCAGCAGCGGACCGGGACAAAAGACGCAGTATTTT,CASSGPGQKTQYF,TRBJ2-3,.,.,TRBV9